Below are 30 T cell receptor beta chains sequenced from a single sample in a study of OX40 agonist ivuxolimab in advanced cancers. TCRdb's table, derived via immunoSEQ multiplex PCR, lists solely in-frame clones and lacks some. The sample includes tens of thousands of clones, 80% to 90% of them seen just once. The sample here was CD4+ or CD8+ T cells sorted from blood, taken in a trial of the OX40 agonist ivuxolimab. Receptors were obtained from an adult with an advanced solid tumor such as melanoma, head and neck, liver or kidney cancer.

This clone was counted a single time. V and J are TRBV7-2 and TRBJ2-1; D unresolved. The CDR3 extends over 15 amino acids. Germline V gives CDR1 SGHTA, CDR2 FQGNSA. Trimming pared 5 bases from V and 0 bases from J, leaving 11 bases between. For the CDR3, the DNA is TGTGCCAGCAGCGTATATAAAAGCTCCTACAATGAGCAGTTCTTC. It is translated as CASSVYKSSYNEQFF.

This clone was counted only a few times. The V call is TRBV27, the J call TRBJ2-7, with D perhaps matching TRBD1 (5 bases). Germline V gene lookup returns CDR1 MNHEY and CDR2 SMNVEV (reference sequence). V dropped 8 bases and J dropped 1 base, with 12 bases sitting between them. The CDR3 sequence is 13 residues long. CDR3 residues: CASGEQASYEQYF. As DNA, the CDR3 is TGTGCCAGCGGTGAACAGGCTTCCTACGAGCAGTACTTC.

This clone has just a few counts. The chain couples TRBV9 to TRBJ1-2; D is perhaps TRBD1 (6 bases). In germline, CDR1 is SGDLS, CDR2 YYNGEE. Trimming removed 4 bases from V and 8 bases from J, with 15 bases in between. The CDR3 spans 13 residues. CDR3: CASSSGVTRGYTF. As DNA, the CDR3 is TGTGCCAGCAGCTCAGGGGTAACTCGAGGCTACACCTTC.

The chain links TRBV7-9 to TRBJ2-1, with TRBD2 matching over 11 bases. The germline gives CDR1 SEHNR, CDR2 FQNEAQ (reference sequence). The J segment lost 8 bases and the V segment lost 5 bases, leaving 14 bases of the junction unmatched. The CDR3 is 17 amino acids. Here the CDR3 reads CASSDTSGSTREDEQFF. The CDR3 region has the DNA TGTGCCAGCAGCGACACTAGCGGGAGTACGAGGGAGGATGAGCAGTTCTTC. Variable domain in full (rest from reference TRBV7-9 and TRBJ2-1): DTGVSQNPRHKITKRGQNVTFRCDPISEHNRLYWYRQTLGQGPEFLTYFQNEAQLEKSRLLSDRFSAERPKGSFSTLEIQRTEQGDSAMYLCASSDTSGSTREDEQFFGPGTRLTVL.

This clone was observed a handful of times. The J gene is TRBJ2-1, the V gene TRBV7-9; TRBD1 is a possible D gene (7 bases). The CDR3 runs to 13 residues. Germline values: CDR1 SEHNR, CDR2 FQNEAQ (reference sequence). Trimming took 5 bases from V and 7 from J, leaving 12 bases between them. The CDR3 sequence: CASSPGGWNEQFF. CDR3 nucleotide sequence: TGTGCCAGCAGCCCAGGGGGGTGGAATGAGCAGTTCTTC. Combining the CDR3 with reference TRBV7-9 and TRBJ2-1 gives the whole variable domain DTGVSQNPRHKITKRGQNVTFRCDPISEHNRLYWYRQTLGQGPEFLTYFQNEAQLEKSRLLSDRFSAERPKGSFSTLEIQRTEQGDSAMYLCASSPGGWNEQFFGPGTRLTVL.

The DNA of the CDR3 is TGTGCCAGCAGCTTGGGAGGGGGAGCGAGAGAGCAGTACTTC. The encoded protein is CASSLGGGAREQYF. The chain combines TRBV27 with TRBJ2-7; weak D call: TRBD2 (7 bases). V was pared by 6 bases and J by 7 bases, with 19 bases between. The germline gives CDR1 MNHEY, CDR2 SMNVEV (reference sequence). The CDR3 runs 14 residues.

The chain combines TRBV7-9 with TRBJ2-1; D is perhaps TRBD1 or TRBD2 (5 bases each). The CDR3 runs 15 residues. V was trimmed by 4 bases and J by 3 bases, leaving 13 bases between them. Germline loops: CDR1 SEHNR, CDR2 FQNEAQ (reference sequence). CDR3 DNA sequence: TGTGCCAGCAGCTCGCCGGGACCTGACTACAATGAGCAGTTCTTC. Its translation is CASSSPGPDYNEQFF.

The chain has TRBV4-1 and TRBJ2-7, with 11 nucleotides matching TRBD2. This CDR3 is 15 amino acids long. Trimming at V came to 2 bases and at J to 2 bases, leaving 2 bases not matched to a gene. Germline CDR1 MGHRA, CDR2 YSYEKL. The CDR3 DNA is TGCGCCAGCAGCCAACAACTAGCGGGGGCCTACGAGCAGTACTTC. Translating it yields CASSQQLAGAYEQYF.

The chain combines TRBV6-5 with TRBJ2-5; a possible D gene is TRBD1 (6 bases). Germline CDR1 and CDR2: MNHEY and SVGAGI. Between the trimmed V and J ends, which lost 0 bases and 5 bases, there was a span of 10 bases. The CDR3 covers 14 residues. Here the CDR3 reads CASSYSAGDETQYF. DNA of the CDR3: TGTGCCAGCAGTTACTCGGCAGGGGATGAGACCCAGTACTTC.

The DNA for the CDR3 is TGCGCCAGCAGCCAAGGACTGGGAGGTAACTATGGCTACACCTTC. It codes for CASSQGLGGNYGYTF. The chain recombines TRBV4-1 with TRBJ1-2; no firm D call. This CDR3 has 15 residues. The ends were cut back, 1 base at V and 1 base at J, with 10 bases in the middle. CDR1 and CDR2 from the germline V gene are MGHRA and YSYEKL.

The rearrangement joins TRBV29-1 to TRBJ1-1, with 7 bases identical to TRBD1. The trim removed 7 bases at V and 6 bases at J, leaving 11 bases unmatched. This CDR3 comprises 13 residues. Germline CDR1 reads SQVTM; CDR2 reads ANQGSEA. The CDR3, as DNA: TGCAGCGGGATGGACAGGTTCGTCGCTGAAGCTTTCTTT. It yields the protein CSGMDRFVAEAFF. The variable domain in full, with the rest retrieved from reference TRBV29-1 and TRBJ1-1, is SAVISQKPSRDICQRGTSLTIQCQVDSQVTMMFWYRQQPGQSLTLIATANQGSEATYESGFVIDKFPISRPNLTFSTLTVSNMSPEDSSIYLCSGMDRFVAEAFFGQGTRLTVV.

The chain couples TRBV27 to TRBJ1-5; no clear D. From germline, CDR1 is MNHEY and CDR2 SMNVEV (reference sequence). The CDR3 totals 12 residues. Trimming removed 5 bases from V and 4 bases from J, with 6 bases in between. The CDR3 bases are TGTGCCAGCAGTCCGGCAAATCAGCCCCAGCATTTT. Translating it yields CASSPANQPQHF.

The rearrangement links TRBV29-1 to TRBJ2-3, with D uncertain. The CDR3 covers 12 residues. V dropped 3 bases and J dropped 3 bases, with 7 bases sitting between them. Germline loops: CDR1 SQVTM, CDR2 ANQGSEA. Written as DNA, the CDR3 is TGCAGCGTTGAGACACTAACAGATACGCAGTATTTT. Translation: CSVETLTDTQYF.

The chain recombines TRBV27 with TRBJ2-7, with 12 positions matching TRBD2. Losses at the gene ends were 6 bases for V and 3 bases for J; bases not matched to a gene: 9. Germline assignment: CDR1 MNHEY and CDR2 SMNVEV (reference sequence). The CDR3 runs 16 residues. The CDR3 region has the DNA TGTGCCAGCAGGACACTCCGACTAGCGGGGGACTACGAGCAGTACTTC. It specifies CASRTLRLAGDYEQYF.

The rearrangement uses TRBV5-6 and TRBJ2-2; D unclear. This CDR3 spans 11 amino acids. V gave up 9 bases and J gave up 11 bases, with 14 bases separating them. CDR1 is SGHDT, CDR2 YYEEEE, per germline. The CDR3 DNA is TGTGCCACCCCTGGGTGGACCGAGCTGTTTTTT. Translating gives CATPGWTELFF.

The CDR3 DNA reads as TGTGCCAGCAAAGTGAACACTGAAGCTTTCTTT. Its translation: CASKVNTEAFF. This chain links TRBV6-1 with TRBJ1-1, with D uncertain. V lost 7 bases, J lost 0 bases, and 3 bases lay in between. The CDR3 consists of 11 residues. Germline V gene sequence: CDR1 MNHNS, CDR2 SASEGT.

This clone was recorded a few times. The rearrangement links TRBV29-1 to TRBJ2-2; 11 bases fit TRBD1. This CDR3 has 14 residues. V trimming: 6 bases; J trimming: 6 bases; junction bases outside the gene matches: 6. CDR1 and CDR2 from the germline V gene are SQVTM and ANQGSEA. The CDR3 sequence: CSVRGQGEAGELFF. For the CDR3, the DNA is TGCAGCGTCCGGGGACAGGGGGAAGCCGGGGAGCTGTTTTTT.

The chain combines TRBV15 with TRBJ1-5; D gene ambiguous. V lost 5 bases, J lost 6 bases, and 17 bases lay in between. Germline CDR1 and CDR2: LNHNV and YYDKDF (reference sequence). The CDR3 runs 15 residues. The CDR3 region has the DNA TGTGCCACCAGCCTGACACCCTCCATAACTCAGCCCCAGCATTTT. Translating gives CATSLTPSITQPQHF.

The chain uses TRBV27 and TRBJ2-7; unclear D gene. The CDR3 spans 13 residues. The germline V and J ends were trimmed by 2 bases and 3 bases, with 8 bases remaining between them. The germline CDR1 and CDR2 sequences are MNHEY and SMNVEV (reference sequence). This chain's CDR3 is CASSLGVGYEQYF. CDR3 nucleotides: TGTGCCAGCAGTTTAGGGGTCGGCTACGAGCAGTACTTC.

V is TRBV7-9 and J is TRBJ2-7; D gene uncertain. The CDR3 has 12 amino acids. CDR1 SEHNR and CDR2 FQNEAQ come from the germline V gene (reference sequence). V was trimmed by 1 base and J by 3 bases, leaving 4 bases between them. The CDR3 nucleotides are TGTGCCAGCAGCTTAGGGGTCTACGAGCAGTACTTC. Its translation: CASSLGVYEQYF.

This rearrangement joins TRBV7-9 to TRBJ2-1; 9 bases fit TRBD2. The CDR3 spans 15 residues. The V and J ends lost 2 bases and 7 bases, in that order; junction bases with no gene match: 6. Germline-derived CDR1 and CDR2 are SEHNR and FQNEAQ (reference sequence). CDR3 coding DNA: TGTGCCAGCAGCTTATTTCTAGCGGGGATAAATGAGCAGTTCTTC. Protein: CASSLFLAGINEQFF.

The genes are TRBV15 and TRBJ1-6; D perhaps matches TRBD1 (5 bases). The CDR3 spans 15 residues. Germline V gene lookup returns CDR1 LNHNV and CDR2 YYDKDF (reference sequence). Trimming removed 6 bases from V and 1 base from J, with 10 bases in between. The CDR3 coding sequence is TGTGCCACCAGGGACATCGGGTCCTATAATTCACCCCTCCACTTT. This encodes CATRDIGSYNSPLHF. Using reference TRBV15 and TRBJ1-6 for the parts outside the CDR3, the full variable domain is DAMVIQNPRYQVTQFGKPVTLSCSQTLNHNVMYWYQQKSSQAPKLLFHYYDKDFNNEADTPDNFQSRRPNTSFCFLDIRSPGLGDTAMYLCATRDIGSYNSPLHFGNGTRLTVT.

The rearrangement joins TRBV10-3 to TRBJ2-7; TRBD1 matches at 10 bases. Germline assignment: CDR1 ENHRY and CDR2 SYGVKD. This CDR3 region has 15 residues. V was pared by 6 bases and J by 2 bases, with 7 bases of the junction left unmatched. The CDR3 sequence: CAIRSGTGVTYEQYF. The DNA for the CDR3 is TGTGCCATCAGGTCCGGGACAGGGGTCACCTACGAGCAGTACTTC.

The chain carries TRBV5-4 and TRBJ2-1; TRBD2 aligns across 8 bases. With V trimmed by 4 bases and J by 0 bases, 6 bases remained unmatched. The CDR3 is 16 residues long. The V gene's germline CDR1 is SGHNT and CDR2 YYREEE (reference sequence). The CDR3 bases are TGTGCCAGCAGCGGAGGAGCGGGAGCCTCCTACAATGAGCAGTTCTTC. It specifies CASSGGAGASYNEQFF.

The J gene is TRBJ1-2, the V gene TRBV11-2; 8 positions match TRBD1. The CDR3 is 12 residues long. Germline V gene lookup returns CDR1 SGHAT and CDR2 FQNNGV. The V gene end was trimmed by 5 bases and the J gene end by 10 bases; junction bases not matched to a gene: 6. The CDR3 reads CASSPQGQAYTF. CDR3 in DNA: TGTGCCAGCAGCCCCCAGGGACAGGCCTACACCTTC.

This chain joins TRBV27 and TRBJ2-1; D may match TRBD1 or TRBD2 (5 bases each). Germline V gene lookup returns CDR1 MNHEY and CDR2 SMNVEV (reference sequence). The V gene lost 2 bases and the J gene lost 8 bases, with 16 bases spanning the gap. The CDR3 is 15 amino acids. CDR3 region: CASSLNGDLWDEQFF. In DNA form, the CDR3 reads TGTGCCAGCAGTTTAAACGGGGACCTTTGGGATGAGCAGTTCTTC.

Here the CDR3 reads CASSFPLTSGNEQYF. The CDR3, as DNA: TGTGCCAGCAGCTTCCCACTGACTAGCGGGAACGAGCAGTACTTC. The genes are TRBV11-2 and TRBJ2-7; 11 nucleotides align to TRBD2. The V segment lost 3 bases and the J segment 5 bases; nucleotides outside the gene matches: 6. This CDR3 contains 15 residues. CDR1 is SGHAT and CDR2 is FQNNGV in the germline V gene.

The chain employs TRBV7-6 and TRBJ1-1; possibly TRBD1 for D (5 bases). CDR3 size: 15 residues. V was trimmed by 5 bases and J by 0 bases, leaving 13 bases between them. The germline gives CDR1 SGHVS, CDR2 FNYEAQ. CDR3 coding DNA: TGTGCCAGCAGCCCCGGGTGGGGGATGAACACTGAAGCTTTCTTT. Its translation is CASSPGWGMNTEAFF.

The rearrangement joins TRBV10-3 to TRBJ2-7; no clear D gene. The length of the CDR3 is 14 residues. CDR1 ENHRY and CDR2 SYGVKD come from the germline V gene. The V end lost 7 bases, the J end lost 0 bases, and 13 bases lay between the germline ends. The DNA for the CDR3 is TGTGCCATCAACCCTGGGCGGAGCTCCTACGAGCAGTACTTC. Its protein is CAINPGRSSYEQYF.

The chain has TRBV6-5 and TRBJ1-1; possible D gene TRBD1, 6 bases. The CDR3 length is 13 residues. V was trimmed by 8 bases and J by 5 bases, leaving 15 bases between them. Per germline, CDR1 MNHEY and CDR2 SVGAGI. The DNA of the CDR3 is TGTGCCAGCCGAAGGGGGTTGTTTACTGAAGCTTTCTTT. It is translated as CASRRGLFTEAFF.